This TCR beta chain came from a study of blood T cell repertoires in COVID-19. Study-wide background: T cells, B-cell-depleted T cells, or PBMCs supplied cDNA or gDNA.

Methods used by the authors: For nucleated cells, counts were estimated from reference gene primer amplification. Sequenced by immunoSEQ multiplex PCR; TCRdb stores in-frame clones only, minus some. That table gives V, J and clone size, and the DNA gave D and trimming. The repertoire consists of over 200,000 clones, with roughly four fifths occurring once and the leading ten covering under 2%. Either two negative PCRs, clearance, or symptom resolution qualified Cohort 3 donors as recovered. The CDR3 covers 15 residues. Germline V gives CDR1 SGHRS, CDR2 YFSETQ. V shed 0 bases and J shed 6 bases, with 15 bases lying between them.

V usage is TRBV5-1 and J usage is TRBJ1-1; D ambiguous. The receptor's source is a man in his sixties who had recovered from COVID-19. The sample comprised PBMCs or T cells enriched from blood (not recorded which). The CDR3 nucleotides are TGCGCCAGCAGCTTGGAGCCGGGGAGTGCCCCTGAAGCTTTCTTT. Protein: CASSLEPGSAPEAFF.